These 18 T cell receptor beta chains were sequenced from one sample in a study of T-cell reconstitution after alpha-beta-depleted transplantation in children. A library of TCRbeta sequences, prepared with unique molecular identifiers, was generated. Via MiXCR, TCRdb re-called the PCR reads, giving one row per CDR3 protein. In the table there are about 540,000 distinct CDR3 sequences, roughly a quarter of which are singletons. The specimen was PBMCs, collected before TCRalphabeta/CD19-depleted stem cell transplant. These receptors originate from a boy under two years old with Wiskott-Aldrich syndrome, due to receive a stem cell transplant.

The rearrangement joins TRBV20-1 to TRBJ2-1; D might be TRBD1 or TRBD2, each matching 5 bases. V lost 1 base and J lost 0, with 16 bases in between. The germline CDR1 and CDR2 sequences are DFQATT and SNEGSKA (reference sequence). The CDR3 is 17 residues long. CDR3 DNA: TGCAGTGCTAGAGCTACCGGGACCCGTGACTCCTACAATGAGCAGTTCTTC. Protein: CSARATGTRDSYNEQFF.

This clonotype was found a few times. The chain links TRBV12-3 or TRBV12-4 to TRBJ2-1; 11 nucleotides agree with TRBD1. The ends lost 5 bases at V and 2 bases at J; junction bases unmatched: 17. This CDR3 is 20 amino acids long. The CDR3 sequence: CASSPRPGQGVWGPYNEQFF. As DNA, the CDR3 is TGTGCCAGCAGTCCCCGGCCGGGACAGGGGGTATGGGGTCCCTACAATGAGCAGTTCTTC.

This clonotype was counted between two and nine times. The CDR3 reads CASSSLVWRQFF. DNA of the CDR3: TGTGCCAGCAGCTCGCTAGTGTGGAGGCAGTTCTTC. The chain uses TRBV7-9 and TRBJ2-1; D not resolved. The CDR3 covers 12 residues. V lost 4 bases and J lost 12, with 13 bases in between. From germline, CDR1 is SEHNR and CDR2 FQNEAQ (reference sequence).

This clonotype was observed a few times. The chain's CDR3 is CASSYSTVTGANVLTF. The CDR3 DNA follows: TGTGCCAGCAGTTACTCGACAGTGACTGGGGCCAACGTCCTGACTTTC. The J gene is TRBJ2-6, the V gene TRBV6-5, with D perhaps TRBD1 (5 bases). Per germline, CDR1 MNHEY and CDR2 SVGAGI. The CDR3 has 16 residues. V lost 0 bases, J lost 2 bases, and 8 bases lay in between.

J is TRBJ2-2 and V is TRBV27, with 7 bases that match TRBD2. There are 14 residues in the CDR3. Germline assignment: CDR1 MNHEY and CDR2 SMNVEV (reference sequence). V lost 3 bases to trimming and J lost 5 bases; unmatched junction nucleotides: 3. The CDR3 DNA is TGTGCCAGCAGTTTCCAGCGGGGAACCGGGGAGCTGTTTTTT. Amino acid sequence: CASSFQRGTGELFF.

This clonotype has only one observation. This chain joins TRBV27 and TRBJ2-7; weak D call: TRBD1 (6 bases). The ends were cut back, 2 bases at V and 1 base at J, with 12 bases in the middle. Germline-derived CDR1 and CDR2 are MNHEY and SMNVEV (reference sequence). This CDR3 is built from 15 residues. The CDR3 here is CASSLVPGESYEQYF. CDR3 bases: TGTGCCAGCAGTTTAGTCCCAGGGGAGTCCTACGAGCAGTACTTC.

The genes are TRBV15 and TRBJ2-7, with 7 bases aligning to TRBD2. V was pared by 5 bases and J by 7 bases, with 5 bases of the junction left unmatched. Germline assignment: CDR1 LNHNV and CDR2 YYDKDF (reference sequence). This CDR3 contains 12 residues. DNA of the CDR3: TGTGCCACCAGCCTGGGGAGGGGAGAGCAGTACTTC. Protein: CATSLGRGEQYF. The full variable domain, with the rest looked up from reference TRBV15 and TRBJ2-7, is DAMVIQNPRYQVTQFGKPVTLSCSQTLNHNVMYWYQQKSSQAPKLLFHYYDKDFNNEADTPDNFQSRRPNTSFCFLDIRSPGLGDTAMYLCATSLGRGEQYFGPGTRLTVT.

V and J are TRBV6-5 and TRBJ2-3; TRBD2 aligns across 7 bases. CDR1 and CDR2 (germline): MNHEY, SVGAGI. Trimming cost V 2 bases and J 1 base; bases outside gene matches: 6. The CDR3 has 16 residues. CDR3 nucleotide sequence: TGTGCCAGCAGTTACGGACTAGGGGCTCGCACAGATACGCAGTATTTT. Translating gives CASSYGLGARTDTQYF.

The chain is built from TRBV5-1 and TRBJ2-7, with D perhaps being TRBD1 or TRBD2 (6 bases each). V lost 4 bases and J 3 bases, leaving 17 bases between the germline ends. This CDR3 has 15 residues. Germline V CDR1 and CDR2: SGHRS, YFSETQ. CDR3 sequence: CASSLGGRLGYEQYF. As DNA, the CDR3 is TGCGCCAGCAGCCTTGGGGGGCGCTTAGGCTACGAGCAGTACTTC.

This clonotype was recorded once. V and J are TRBV24-1 and TRBJ2-1; D unclear. V was trimmed by 2 bases and J by 3 bases, leaving 4 bases between them. Germline V gene sequence: CDR1 KGHDR, CDR2 SFDVKD. The CDR3 has 13 amino acids. The CDR3 loop reads CATSDWVYNEQFF. The CDR3 nucleotides are TGTGCCACCAGTGATTGGGTCTACAATGAGCAGTTCTTC.

The DNA of the CDR3 is TGTGCCAGCAGAGGCGCGACAGGCTCGAATACGCAGTATTTT. It is translated as CASRGATGSNTQYF. The genes are TRBV28 and TRBJ2-3; possible D gene TRBD1, 6 bases. Germline V gene data show CDR1 as MDHEN and CDR2 as SYDVKM. The CDR3 extends over 14 amino acids. Trimming left V 6 bases short and J 7 bases short, with 17 bases between.

This clonotype has a handful of counts. This chain links TRBV15 with TRBJ2-7; possible D gene TRBD2, 5 bases. The CDR3 consists of 14 residues. Germline V gene data show CDR1 as LNHNV and CDR2 as YYDKDF (reference sequence). Trimming removed 0 bases at V and 5 bases at J, with 11 bases between. CDR3 amino acids: CATSRDYGSDEQYF. The CDR3 DNA reads TGTGCCACCAGCAGAGATTATGGTAGCGACGAGCAGTACTTC.

This clonotype turned up a few times. The V gene is TRBV5-1, the J gene TRBJ2-1, with TRBD2 matching 7 bases. CDR3 length: 15 amino acids. Trimming at V came to 0 bases and at J to 2 bases, leaving 2 bases not matched to a gene. In germline, CDR1 is SGHRS, CDR2 YFSETQ. CDR3 sequence reads: CASSLAGGAYNEQFF. CDR3 nucleotide sequence: TGCGCCAGCAGCTTGGCGGGAGGAGCCTACAATGAGCAGTTCTTC.

V usage is TRBV10-3 and J usage is TRBJ2-3; 10 nucleotides line up with TRBD2. The CDR3 has 16 amino acids. CDR1 is ENHRY, CDR2 SYGVKD, per germline. With V trimmed by 10 bases and J by 1 base, 11 bases remained unmatched. The CDR3 reads CATTGLAGARTDTQYF. CDR3 DNA: TGTGCCACCACCGGGCTAGCGGGAGCCCGCACAGATACGCAGTATTTT.

The J gene is TRBJ2-6, the V gene TRBV10-3; TRBD2 agrees at 9 bases. Germline CDR1 and CDR2: ENHRY and SYGVKD. The V segment lost 5 bases and the J segment 0 bases; nucleotides outside the gene matches: 5. This CDR3 comprises 17 residues. The CDR3, as DNA: TGTGCCATCAGTCTAGCGGGACCTAGCTCTGGGGCCAACGTCCTGACTTTC. As protein: CAISLAGPSSGANVLTF.

The genes are TRBV5-1 and TRBJ2-2; 8 bases align to TRBD2. The CDR3 loop spans 17 amino acids. Germline trimming cut 2 bases from V and 5 bases from J; bases unmatched to any gene: 11. Germline loops: CDR1 SGHRS, CDR2 YFSETQ. The CDR3 sequence: CASSLGSGSLGTGELFF. The CDR3 region has the DNA TGCGCCAGCAGCTTAGGGAGCGGGAGCCTGGGGACCGGGGAGCTGTTTTTT.

This clonotype has a handful of counts. This chain links TRBV20-1 with TRBJ2-1; D is possibly TRBD2 (5 bases). The CDR3 contains 12 residues. Germline CDR1 DFQATT, CDR2 SNEGSKA (reference sequence). DNA for the CDR3: TGCGGACTTAGCCACTCCTACAATGAGCAGTTCTTC. This translates into CGLSHSYNEQFF.

The CDR3 bases are TGTGCCAGCGGAAAGACGTCGAGCTCCTACAATGAGCAGTTCTTC. Translated, it gives CASGKTSSSYNEQFF. This sequence joins TRBV27 and TRBJ2-1; D remains unclear. Germline-derived CDR1 and CDR2 are MNHEY and SMNVEV (reference sequence). The V end was cut by 8 bases, the J end by 0 bases, with 14 bases between. The CDR3 has 15 residues.